Here is one TCR beta chain with its context. Its antigen is not identified. The sample belongs to a study of shared clonotypes between healthy human individuals. Method: immunoSEQ multiplex PCR; TCRdb's copy keeps in-frame clones and lacks some. In the table there are around 940,000 clones, roughly 72% of which are singletons. Study observations and caveats: Incompleteness in sorted-subset sequencing, despite large depth, was shown by rarefaction. For naive CD4 cells, 5% to 6.5% of clonotypes were shared across a handful of donors. Sampling included only blood; tissue repertoires likely differ.

The CDR3 loop spans 16 amino acids. After removal of 1 base from V and 8 bases from J, the junction contained 12 bases not matched to a gene. The germline V gene has CDR1 LNHNV and CDR2 YYDKDF (reference sequence). Material for sequencing was memory CD4+ T cells sorted from blood. This sample's subset: CD45RA-negative fraction. This clonotype was sampled from a man aged 18-30 years in good health. V usage is TRBV15 and J usage is TRBJ1-2; 8 positions agree with TRBD1. The CDR3 nucleotides are TGTGCCACCAGCAGAGCGGGGGACCAGGGGGCTCGAGGCTACACCTTC. Its translation is CATSRAGDQGARGYTF.